The T cell receptor (beta chain) described here comes from a study of shared clonotypes between healthy human individuals. For the study at large: Aged 18 to 49, the donors were a couple of women and a few men.

As concerns this clone: Its target is not known.

Points from the study as a whole: Represented diversity (both genetic and exposure-history) was limited by the small number of donors.

The assay was run at deep level. In the sorted-subset replicate PCRs, 200 ng DNA, 25,000 to 35,000 T cell genomes, was used. Only in-frame clones appear in the TCRdb table, and some are missing; sequencing was by immunoSEQ multiplex PCR. This sample has about 2.2 million clones, with 93% found just once. The naive CD8 fraction comprised CD45RO-negative cells positively selected for CCR7 and excluded terminally differentiated effector memory CD45RA+ cells. This CDR3 comprises 15 residues. V trimming: 4 bases; J trimming: 3 bases; junction bases outside the gene matches: 6. Germline V CDR1 and CDR2: MGHRA, YSYEKL.

The V and J genes are TRBV4-1 and TRBJ2-7; TRBD2 matches 10 bases. Sequences were obtained from naive CD8+ T cells from PBMCs. The receptor was derived from a man younger than 35 in good health. Some clones in this sample may be carry-over from other donors' samples. This chain's CDR3 is CASSLHTSGIYEQYF. CDR3 bases: TGCGCCAGCAGCCTTCACACTAGCGGGATCTACGAGCAGTACTTC.